These 7 T cell receptor beta chains were sequenced from one sample in a study of cytomegalovirus exposure and HLA in healthy donors. Primers: 60 Vbeta forward and 13 Jbeta reverse. Profiled with immunoSEQ multiplex PCR; TCRdb holds only in-frame clones, not every one. The sample has hundreds of thousands of clones, around nine tenths seen once; the top ten hold 1%. The sample taken for sequencing was PBMCs. The source is a woman aged 18-29 years in good health and CMV-seronegative.

In nucleotides, the CDR3 is TGTGCCAGCAGCTTAAATGCAGGCAACACTGAAGCTTTCTTT. Its protein product is CASSLNAGNTEAFF. This chain connects TRBV7-9 to TRBJ1-1; no definite D call. The CDR3 loop spans 14 amino acids. The ends were cut back, 2 bases at V and 2 bases at J, with 9 bases in the middle. The germline gives CDR1 SEHNR, CDR2 FQNEAQ (reference sequence).

V usage is TRBV4-3 and J usage is TRBJ2-1, with 8 bases fitting TRBD2. The ends lost 3 bases at V and 6 bases at J; junction bases unmatched: 4. This CDR3 comprises 14 residues. Germline CDR1 LGHNA, CDR2 YSLEER. CDR3 sequence reads: CASSQKTSGNEQFF. The CDR3 DNA reads TGCGCCAGCAGCCAGAAAACTAGCGGCAATGAGCAGTTCTTC.

This rearrangement joins TRBV2 to TRBJ1-5; TRBD1 matches 9 bases. Trimming took 1 base from V and 5 from J; bases not matched to a gene: 6. This CDR3 region has 16 residues. Per the germline V gene, CDR1 is SNHLY and CDR2 is FYNNEI. CDR3 bases: TGTGCCAGCAGTGAAGGGGGACAGGGATGGCATCAGCCCCAGCATTTT. Translated, it gives CASSEGGQGWHQPQHF. The full variable domain, in which reference TRBV2 and TRBJ1-5 provide the parts outside the CDR3, is EPEVTQTPSHQVTQMGQEVILRCVPISNHLYFYWYRQILGQKVEFLVSFYNNEISEKSEIFDDQFSVERPDGSNFTLKIRSTKLEDSAMYFCASSEGGQGWHQPQHFGDGTRLSIL.

This clone was seen a few times. Other DNA variants within this sample encode the same CDR3. This chain uses TRBV7-2 with TRBJ2-1; TRBD2 is a possible D gene (6 bases). CDR3 length: 15 residues. Trimming pared 2 bases from V and 4 bases from J, leaving 12 bases between. Germline V gene sequence: CDR1 SGHTA, CDR2 FQGNSA. This CDR3 reads CASSLTGTGYNEQFF. The DNA for the CDR3 is TGTGCCAGCAGCTTAACCGGGACTGGGTACAATGAGCAGTTCTTC.

The chain carries TRBV7-6 and TRBJ2-1, with 9 positions matching TRBD2. This CDR3 spans 17 amino acids. Germline V gene lookup returns CDR1 SGHVS and CDR2 FNYEAQ. The V and J ends lost 1 base and 6 bases, in that order; junction bases with no gene match: 10. DNA of the CDR3: TGTGCCAGCAGCTTAGTTTCGGGACTAGCCTCGGTCAATGAGCAGTTCTTC. Its translation is CASSLVSGLASVNEQFF.

The genes are TRBV7-2 and TRBJ1-1; D is unresolved. This CDR3 is 16 amino acids long. With 1 base removed from V and 6 bases from J, the gap between germline ends came to 18 bases. CDR1 and CDR2 (germline): SGHTA, FQGNSA. The chain's CDR3 is CASSLGNEREVSEAFF. The CDR3 DNA sequence: TGTGCCAGCAGCTTAGGGAATGAGAGGGAAGTGTCTGAAGCTTTCTTT.

The chain has TRBV14 and TRBJ2-5; 8 bases match TRBD2. The end of the DNA fits TRBJ2-7 better, so the J call may be wrong. Germline loops: CDR1 SGHDN, CDR2 FVKESK. This CDR3 has 13 residues. The CDR3 region has the DNA TGTGCCAGCAGCCTAGCGGGGTCCTACGAGCAGTACTTC. Translation: CASSLAGSYEQYF.